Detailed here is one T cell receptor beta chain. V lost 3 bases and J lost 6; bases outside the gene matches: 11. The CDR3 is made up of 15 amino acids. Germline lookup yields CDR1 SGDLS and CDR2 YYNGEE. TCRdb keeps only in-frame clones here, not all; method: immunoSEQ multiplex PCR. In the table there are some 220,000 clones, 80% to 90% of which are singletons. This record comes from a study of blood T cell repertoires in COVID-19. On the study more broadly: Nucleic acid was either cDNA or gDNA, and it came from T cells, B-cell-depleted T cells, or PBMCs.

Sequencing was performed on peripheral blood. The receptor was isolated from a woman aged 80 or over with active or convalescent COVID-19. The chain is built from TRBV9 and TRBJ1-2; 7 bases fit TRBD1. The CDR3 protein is CASSEGAGYLDGYTF. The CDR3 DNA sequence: TGTGCCAGCAGCGAGGGGGCAGGGTATCTTGATGGCTACACCTTC.